This entry features one T cell receptor beta chain sequence. Its antigen is undetermined. The data belong to a study of CD8 T cells in ankylosing spondylitis. Overall study results and limits: A TCR beta motif of several highly homologous variants seemed to mark ankylosing spondylitis blood. Prior work had noted some motif variants in reactive arthritis blood and synovial fluid.

TCRdb re-derived calls from the 5' RACE reads in MiXCR, one entry per CDR3 protein. The sample records approximately 540,000 distinct CDR3 sequences, about 13% being singletons. There are 16 residues in the CDR3. CDR1 is KGHSH and CDR2 is LQKENI in the germline V gene. Between the trimmed V and J ends, which lost 3 bases and 3 bases, there was a span of 14 bases. This clonotype was sampled from a male donor with ankylosing spondylitis. Specimen: blood, either unsorted or a sorted T cell fraction (not recorded which). V gene TRBV18 combines with J gene TRBJ2-2; possible D gene TRBD1, 6 bases. The CDR3 protein is CASSPYRAEDTGELFF. CDR3 in DNA: TGTGCCAGCTCACCTTACAGGGCGGAGGACACCGGGGAGCTGTTTTTT.